This paragraph covers one T cell receptor beta chain sequence. Its antigen is not identified. In the same sample, other DNA sequences code for this CDR3. Stated treatment: oral pan-JAK inhibitor, 5-10 mg twice daily. The data derive from a study of CD8+ T cells in alopecia areata. Sequencing used cDNA as its template, made by extracting RNA and reverse transcribing it. Repertoires were generated with immunoSEQ multiplex PCR, while TCRdb's copy carries only in-frame clones and drops some. The data hold 180,000 or so clones, with roughly 53% observed a single time. Study findings and constraints: There were many expanded lesional clones persisting in scalp and blood during tofacitinib.

The CDR3 is 13 amino acids. Trimming left V 0 bases short and J 2 bases short, with 7 bases between. CDR1 is GTSNPN and CDR2 is SVGIG in the germline V gene (reference sequence). The receptor's source is a human donor with alopecia areata. The J gene is TRBJ1-1, the V gene TRBV30; the D gene is possibly TRBD1 (5 bases). The sequences come from CD8+ T cells sorted from blood, collected at week 24, from a patient treated with tofacitinib. The CDR3 coding sequence is TGTGCCTGGAGTGTTGGGGGAAACACTGAAGCTTTCTTT. Protein: CAWSVGGNTEAFF.